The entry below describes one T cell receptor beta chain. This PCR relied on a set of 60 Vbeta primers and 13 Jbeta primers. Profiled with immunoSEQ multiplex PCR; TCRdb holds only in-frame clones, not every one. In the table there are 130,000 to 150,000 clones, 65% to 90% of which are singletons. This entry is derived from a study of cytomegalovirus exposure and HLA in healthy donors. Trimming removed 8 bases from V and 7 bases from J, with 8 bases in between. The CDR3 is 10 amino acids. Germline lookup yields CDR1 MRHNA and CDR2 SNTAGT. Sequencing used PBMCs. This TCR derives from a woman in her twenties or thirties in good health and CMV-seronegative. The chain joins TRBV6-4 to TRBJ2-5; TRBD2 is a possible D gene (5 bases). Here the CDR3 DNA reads TGTGCCAGCTCCCGGGGGACCCAGTACTTC. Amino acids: CASSRGTQYF.